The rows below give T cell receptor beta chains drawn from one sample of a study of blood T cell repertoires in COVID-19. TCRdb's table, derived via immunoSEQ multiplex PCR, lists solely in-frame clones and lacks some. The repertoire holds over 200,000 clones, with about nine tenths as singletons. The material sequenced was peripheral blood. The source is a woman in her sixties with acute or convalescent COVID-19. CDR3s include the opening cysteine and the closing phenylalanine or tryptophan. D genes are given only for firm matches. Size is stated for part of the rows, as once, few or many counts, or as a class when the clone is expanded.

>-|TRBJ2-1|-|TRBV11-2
TGTGCCAGCAGCTTAGAGACCGGGGGCTACAATGAGCAGTTCTTC
CASSLETGGYNEQFF
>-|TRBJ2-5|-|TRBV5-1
TGCGCCAGCAGCTTAATACTGCTAGGTGCGGACACGACGTACCAAGAGACCCAGTACTTC
CASSLILLGADTTYQETQYF
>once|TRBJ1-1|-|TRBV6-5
TGTGCCAGCAGTTACGGGTCCGGGGTTGAAGCTTTCTTT
CASSYGSGVEAFF
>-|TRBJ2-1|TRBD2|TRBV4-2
TGTGCCAGCAGCCGGGGACTAGCGGAGCTCAATGAGCAGTTCTTC
CASSRGLAELNEQFF
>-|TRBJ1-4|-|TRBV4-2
TGTGCCAGCAGCCAAGACAGGGCCTCAAATGAAAAACTGTTTTTT
CASSQDRASNEKLFF
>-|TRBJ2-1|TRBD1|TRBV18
TGTGCCAGCTCACCGACAGGGGATGAGCAGTTCTTC
CASSPTGDEQFF
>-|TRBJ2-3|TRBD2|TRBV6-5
TGTGCCAGCACCCCCAGGACTAGGGAAACAGATACGCAGTATTTT
CASTPRTRETDTQYF
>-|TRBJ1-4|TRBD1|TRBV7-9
TGTGCCAGCAGCCTACCGGGACAGGGGGGCGACGAAAAACTGTTTTTT
CASSLPGQGGDEKLFF
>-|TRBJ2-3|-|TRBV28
TGTGCCAGCAGCCAGGTGGCGCCAGGTACGCAGTATTTT
CASSQVAPGTQYF
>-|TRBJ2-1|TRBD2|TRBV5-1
TGCGCCAGCAGCTTGGAGTACGGCGGGAGTTACAATGAGCAGTTCTTC
CASSLEYGGSYNEQFF
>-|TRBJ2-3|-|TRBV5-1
TGCGCCAGCAGCCGTTACGGGTCCACAGATACGCAGTATTTT
CASSRYGSTDTQYF
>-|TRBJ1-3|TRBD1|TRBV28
TGTGCCAGCAGACGACAGGGGGGAAACACCATATATTTT
CASRRQGGNTIYF
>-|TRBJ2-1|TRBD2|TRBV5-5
TGTGCCAGCAGCCATGCGGGACTAGCGGGAGGGAGGGGTTACAATGAGCAGTTCTTC
CASSHAGLAGGRGYNEQFF
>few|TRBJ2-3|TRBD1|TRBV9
TGTGCCAGCAGCGTGGGCCTACCGGACAGGGAGACAGATACGCAGTATTTT
CASSVGLPDRETDTQYF
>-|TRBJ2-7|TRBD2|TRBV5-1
TGCGCCAGCAGCTTGTATCCTAGCGGGGGGAACGAGCAGTACTTC
CASSLYPSGGNEQYF
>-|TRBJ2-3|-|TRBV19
TGTGCCAGTATGGAGGGGCGTTGGACAGATACGCAGTATTTT
CASMEGRWTDTQYF
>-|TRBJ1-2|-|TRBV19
TGTGCCAGTAGTACAGAATCCCAGGGGAACTATGGCTACACCTTC
CASSTESQGNYGYTF
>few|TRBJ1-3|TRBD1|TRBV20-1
TGCAGTGCTAGTGGACAGGCCGAGGACGCCATATATTTT
CSASGQAEDAIYF
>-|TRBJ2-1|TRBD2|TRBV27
TGTGCCAGCAGTTTAGGGACTAGCGGGAACAATGAGCAGTTCTTC
CASSLGTSGNNEQFF
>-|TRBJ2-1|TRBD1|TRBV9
TGTGCCAGCAGTGTGAGCGGGACAGGGGGCAATGAGCAGTTCTTC
CASSVSGTGGNEQFF
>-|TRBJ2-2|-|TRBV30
TGTGCCTGGAGTGCCACAGGGTACCCCGGGGAGCTGTTTTTT
CAWSATGYPGELFF
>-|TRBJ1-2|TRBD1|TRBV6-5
TGTGCCAGCCGAAGGGGACAGGGTGCTAACTATGGCTACACCTTC
CASRRGQGANYGYTF
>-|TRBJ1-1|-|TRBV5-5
TGTGCCAGCAGCCTGAGGGATCATGCTGAAGCTTTCTTT
CASSLRDHAEAFF
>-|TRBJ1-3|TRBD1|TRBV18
TGTGCCAGCTCACCACCTTACATACCACAGGGGGCAAGAAACACCATATATTTT
CASSPPYIPQGARNTIYF
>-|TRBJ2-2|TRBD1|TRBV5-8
TGTGCCAGCAGCTTGGCCAGGTCCGGGACAGTGAACACCGGGGAGCTGTTTTTT
CASSLARSGTVNTGELFF
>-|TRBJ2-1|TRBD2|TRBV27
TGTGCCAGCAGTTTTGCCGTCGGACTAGCGGATAATGAGCAGTTCTTC
CASSFAVGLADNEQFF
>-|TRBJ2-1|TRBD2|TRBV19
TGTGCCAGCCGCCCGGGCGGGGGTTACAATGAGCAGTTCTTC
CASRPGGGYNEQFF
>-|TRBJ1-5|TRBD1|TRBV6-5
TGTGCCAGCAGTCAACGGGACAGGACTAATCAGCCCCAGCATTTT
CASSQRDRTNQPQHF
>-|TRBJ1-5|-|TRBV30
TGTGCCTTGGCCATCCGTCCCGAAGGGGGTAGGAGCAATCAGCCCCAGCATTTT
CALAIRPEGGRSNQPQHF
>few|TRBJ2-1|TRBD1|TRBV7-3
TGTGCCAGCAGTTCCACCACAGGGGACTCCTACAATGAGCAGTTCTTC
CASSSTTGDSYNEQFF
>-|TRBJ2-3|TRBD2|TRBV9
TGTGCCAGCAGCCCCACTAGCGGGAGGGCCGGAGATACGCAGTATTTT
CASSPTSGRAGDTQYF
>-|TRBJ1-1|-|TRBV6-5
TGTGCCAGCAGGGCTACAGTGAACACTGAAGCTTTCTTT
CASRATVNTEAFF
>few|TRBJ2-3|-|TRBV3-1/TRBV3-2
TGTGCCAGCAGCCAAAGATTGGGGGGTGGAGATACGCAGTATTTT
CASSQRLGGGDTQYF
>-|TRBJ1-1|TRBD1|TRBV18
TGTGCCAGCTCACCTGACAGGGGGCTCACTGAAGCTTTCTTT
CASSPDRGLTEAFF
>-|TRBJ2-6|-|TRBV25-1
TGTGCCACCTACTGGTCTGGGGCCAACGTCCTGACTTTC
CATYWSGANVLTF
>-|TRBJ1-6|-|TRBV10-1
TGCGCCAGCAGTGATGGGCAGGCTCGGTCACCCCTCCACTTT
CASSDGQARSPLHF
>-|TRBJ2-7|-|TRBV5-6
TGTGCCAGCAGCTTGGGTCAGTCCTACGAGCAGTACTTC
CASSLGQSYEQYF
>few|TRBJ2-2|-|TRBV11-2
TGTGCCAGCAGCACACAATCCATAAACACCGGGGAGCTGTTTTTT
CASSTQSINTGELFF
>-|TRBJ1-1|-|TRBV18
TGTGCCAGCTCACCACAGGGAGACACTGAAGCTTTCTTT
CASSPQGDTEAFF
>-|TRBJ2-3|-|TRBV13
TGTGCCAGCAGCTCGACAGAAAGGGGTAGCACAGATACGCAGTATTTT
CASSSTERGSTDTQYF
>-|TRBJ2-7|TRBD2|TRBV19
TGTGCCAGTAGTATAGATACTAGCGCCTACGAGCAGTACTTC
CASSIDTSAYEQYF
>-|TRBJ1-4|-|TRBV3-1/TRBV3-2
TGTGCCAGCAGCCGCCGGGTAGGGGCAACTAATGAAAAACTGTTTTTT
CASSRRVGATNEKLFF